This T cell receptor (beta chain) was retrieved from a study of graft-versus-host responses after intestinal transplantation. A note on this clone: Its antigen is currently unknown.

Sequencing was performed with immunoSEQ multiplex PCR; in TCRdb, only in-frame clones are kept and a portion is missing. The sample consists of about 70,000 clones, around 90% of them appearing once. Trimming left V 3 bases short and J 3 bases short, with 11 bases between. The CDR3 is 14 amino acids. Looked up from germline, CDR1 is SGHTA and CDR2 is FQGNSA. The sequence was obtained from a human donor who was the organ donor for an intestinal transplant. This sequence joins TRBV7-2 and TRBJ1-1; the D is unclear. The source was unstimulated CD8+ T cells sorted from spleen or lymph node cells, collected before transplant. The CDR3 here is CASSFPQYDTEAFF. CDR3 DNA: TGTGCCAGCAGCTTCCCCCAGTACGACACTGAAGCTTTCTTT.